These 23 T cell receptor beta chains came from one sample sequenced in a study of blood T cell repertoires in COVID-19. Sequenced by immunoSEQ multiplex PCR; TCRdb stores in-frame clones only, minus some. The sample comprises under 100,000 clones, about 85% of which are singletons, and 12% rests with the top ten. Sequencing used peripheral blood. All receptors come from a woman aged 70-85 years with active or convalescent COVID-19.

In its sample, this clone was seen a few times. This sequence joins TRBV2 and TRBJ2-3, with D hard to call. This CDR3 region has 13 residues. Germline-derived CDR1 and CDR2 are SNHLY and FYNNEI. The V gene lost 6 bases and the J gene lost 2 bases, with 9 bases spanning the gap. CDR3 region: CASSPPFTDTQYF. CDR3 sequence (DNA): TGTGCCAGCAGCCCCCCATTCACAGATACGCAGTATTTT.

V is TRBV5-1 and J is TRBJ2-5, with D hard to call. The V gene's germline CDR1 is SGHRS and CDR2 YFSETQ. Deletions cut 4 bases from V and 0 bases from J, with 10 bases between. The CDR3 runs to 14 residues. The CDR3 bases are TGCGCCAGCAGCCAAACAGTCTACCAAGAGACCCAGTACTTC. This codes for CASSQTVYQETQYF.

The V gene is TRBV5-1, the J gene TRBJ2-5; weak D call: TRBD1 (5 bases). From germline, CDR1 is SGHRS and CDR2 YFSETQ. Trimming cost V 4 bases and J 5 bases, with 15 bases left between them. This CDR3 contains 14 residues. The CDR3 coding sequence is TGCGCCAGCAGCAGGGGTGTCCCTCGGGAGACCCAGTACTTC. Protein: CASSRGVPRETQYF.

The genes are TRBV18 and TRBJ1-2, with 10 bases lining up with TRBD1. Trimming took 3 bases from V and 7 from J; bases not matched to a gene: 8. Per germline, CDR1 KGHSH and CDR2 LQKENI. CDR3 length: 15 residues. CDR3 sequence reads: CASSPPGQGLFGYTF. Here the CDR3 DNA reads TGTGCCAGCTCACCGCCGGGACAGGGGTTGTTTGGCTACACCTTC.

The CDR3 spells CASSPVIASGEMLYNEQFF. The CDR3 nucleotides are TGTGCCAGCTCACCGGTTATAGCTAGCGGGGAGATGCTTTACAATGAGCAGTTCTTC. The chain recombines TRBV18 with TRBJ2-1; the match to TRBD2 covers 9 bases. Germline V CDR1 and CDR2: KGHSH, LQKENI. V gave up 3 bases and J gave up 4 bases; unmatched junction bases: 16. The CDR3 contains 19 residues. Complete variable domain (other parts from reference TRBV18 and TRBJ2-1): NAGVMQNPRHLVRRRGQEARLRCSPMKGHSHVYWYRQLPEEGLKFMVYLQKENIIDESGMPKERFSAEFPKEGPSILRIQQVVRGDSAAYFCASSPVIASGEMLYNEQFFGPGTRLTVL.

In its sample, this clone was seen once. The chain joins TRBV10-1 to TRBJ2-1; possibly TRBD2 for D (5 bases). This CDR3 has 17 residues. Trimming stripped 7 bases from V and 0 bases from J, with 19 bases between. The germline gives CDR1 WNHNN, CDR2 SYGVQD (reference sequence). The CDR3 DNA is TGCGCCAGCACTACCTTGGTGGGAGAGAGCTCCTACAATGAGCAGTTCTTC. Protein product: CASTTLVGESSYNEQFF.

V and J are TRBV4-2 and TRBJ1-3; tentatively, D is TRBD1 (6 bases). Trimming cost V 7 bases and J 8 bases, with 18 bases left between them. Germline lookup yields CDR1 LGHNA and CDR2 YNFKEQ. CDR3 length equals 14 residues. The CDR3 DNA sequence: TGTGCCAGCAACCCGGACAGATTCTCGGACACCATATATTTT. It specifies CASNPDRFSDTIYF.

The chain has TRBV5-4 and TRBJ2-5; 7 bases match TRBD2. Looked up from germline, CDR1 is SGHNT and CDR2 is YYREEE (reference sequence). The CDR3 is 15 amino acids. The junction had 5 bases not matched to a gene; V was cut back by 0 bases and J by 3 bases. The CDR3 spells CASSLAGTSEETQYF. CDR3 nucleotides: TGTGCCAGCAGCTTGGCCGGTACTAGCGAAGAGACCCAGTACTTC.

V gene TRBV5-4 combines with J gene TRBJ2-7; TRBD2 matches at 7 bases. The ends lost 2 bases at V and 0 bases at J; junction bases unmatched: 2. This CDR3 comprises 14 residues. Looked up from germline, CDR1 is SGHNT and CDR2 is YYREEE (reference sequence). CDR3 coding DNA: TGTGCCAGCAGCTTCGGGGGGTCCTCCTACGAGCAGTACTTC. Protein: CASSFGGSSYEQYF.

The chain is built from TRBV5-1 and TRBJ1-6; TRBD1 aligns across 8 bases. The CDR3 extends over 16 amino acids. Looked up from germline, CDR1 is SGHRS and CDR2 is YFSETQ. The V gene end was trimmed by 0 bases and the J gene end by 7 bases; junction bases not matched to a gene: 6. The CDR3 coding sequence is TGCGCCAGCAGCTTGGAGGCAGGGGGCACAAATTCACCCCTCCACTTT. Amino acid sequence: CASSLEAGGTNSPLHF.

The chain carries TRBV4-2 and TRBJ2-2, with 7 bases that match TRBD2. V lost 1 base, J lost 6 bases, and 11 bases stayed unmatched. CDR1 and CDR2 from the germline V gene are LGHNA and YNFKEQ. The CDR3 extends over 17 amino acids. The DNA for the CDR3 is TGTGCCAGCAGCCAAGTGGGGGGGACCCAAAGGGCCGGGGAGCTGTTTTTT. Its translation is CASSQVGGTQRAGELFF.

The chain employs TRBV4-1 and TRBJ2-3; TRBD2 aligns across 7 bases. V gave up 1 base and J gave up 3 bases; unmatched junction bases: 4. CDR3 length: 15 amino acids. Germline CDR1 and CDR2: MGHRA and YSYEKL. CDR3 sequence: CASSQGWGGTDTQYF. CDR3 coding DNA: TGCGCCAGCAGCCAAGGATGGGGAGGGACAGATACGCAGTATTTT.

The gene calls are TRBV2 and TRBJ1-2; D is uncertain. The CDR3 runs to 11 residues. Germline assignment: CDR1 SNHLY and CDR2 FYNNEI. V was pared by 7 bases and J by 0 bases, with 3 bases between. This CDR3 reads CASTANYGYTF. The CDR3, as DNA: TGTGCCAGCACAGCTAACTATGGCTACACCTTC. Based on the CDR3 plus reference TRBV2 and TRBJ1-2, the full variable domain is EPEVTQTPSHQVTQMGQEVILRCVPISNHLYFYWYRQILGQKVEFLVSFYNNEISEKSEIFDDQFSVERPDGSNFTLKIRSTKLEDSAMYFCASTANYGYTFGSGTRLTVV.

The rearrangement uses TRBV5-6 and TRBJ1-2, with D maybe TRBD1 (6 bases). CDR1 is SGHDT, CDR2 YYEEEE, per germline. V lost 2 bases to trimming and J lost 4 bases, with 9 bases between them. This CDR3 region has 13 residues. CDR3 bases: TGTGCCAGCAGCTTTGTAGGGGGCTATGGCTACACCTTC. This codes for CASSFVGGYGYTF.

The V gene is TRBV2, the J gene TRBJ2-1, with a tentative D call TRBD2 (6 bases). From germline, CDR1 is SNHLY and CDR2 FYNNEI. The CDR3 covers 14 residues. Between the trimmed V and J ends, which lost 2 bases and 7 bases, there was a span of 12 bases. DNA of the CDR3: TGTGCCAGCAGTGAATACGGGGCGGGGAATGAGCAGTTCTTC. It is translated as CASSEYGAGNEQFF.

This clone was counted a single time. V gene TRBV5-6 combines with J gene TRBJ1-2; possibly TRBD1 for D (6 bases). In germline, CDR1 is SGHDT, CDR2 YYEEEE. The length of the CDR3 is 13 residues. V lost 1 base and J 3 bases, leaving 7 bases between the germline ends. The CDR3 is CASSLPGDYGYTF. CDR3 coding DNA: TGTGCCAGCAGCTTGCCAGGGGACTATGGCTACACCTTC.

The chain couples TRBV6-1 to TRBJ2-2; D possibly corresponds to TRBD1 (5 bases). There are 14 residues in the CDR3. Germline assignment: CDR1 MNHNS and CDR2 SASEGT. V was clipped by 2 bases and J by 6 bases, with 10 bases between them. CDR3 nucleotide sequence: TGTGCCAGCAGTGAAAACAGGTTATCCGGGGAGCTGTTTTTT. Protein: CASSENRLSGELFF.

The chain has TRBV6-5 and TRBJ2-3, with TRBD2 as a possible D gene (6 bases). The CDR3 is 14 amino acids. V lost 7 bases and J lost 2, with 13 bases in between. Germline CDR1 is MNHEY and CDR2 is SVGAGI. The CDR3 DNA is TGTGCCAGCACCGAGGGACTGTTCACAGATACGCAGTATTTT. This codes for CASTEGLFTDTQYF.

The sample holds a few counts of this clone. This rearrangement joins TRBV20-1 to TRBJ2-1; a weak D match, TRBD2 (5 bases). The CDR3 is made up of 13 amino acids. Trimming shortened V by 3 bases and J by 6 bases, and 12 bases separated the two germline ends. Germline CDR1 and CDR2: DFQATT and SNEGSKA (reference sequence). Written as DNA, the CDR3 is TGCAGTGCTAGTTTCGGACTCCGCAATGAGCAGTTCTTC. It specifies CSASFGLRNEQFF.

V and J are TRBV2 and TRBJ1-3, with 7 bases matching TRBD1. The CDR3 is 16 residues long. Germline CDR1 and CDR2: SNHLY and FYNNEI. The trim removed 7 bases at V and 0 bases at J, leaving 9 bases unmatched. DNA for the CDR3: TGTGCCAGCAATCTGCAGGGGACAGCCTCTGGAAACACCATATATTTT. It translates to CASNLQGTASGNTIYF. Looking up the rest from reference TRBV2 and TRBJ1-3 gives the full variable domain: EPEVTQTPSHQVTQMGQEVILRCVPISNHLYFYWYRQILGQKVEFLVSFYNNEISEKSEIFDDQFSVERPDGSNFTLKIRSTKLEDSAMYFCASNLQGTASGNTIYFGEGSWLTVV.

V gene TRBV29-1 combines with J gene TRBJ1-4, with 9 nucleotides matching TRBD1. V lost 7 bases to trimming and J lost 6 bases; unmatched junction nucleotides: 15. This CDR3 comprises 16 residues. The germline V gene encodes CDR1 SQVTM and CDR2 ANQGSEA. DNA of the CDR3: TGCAGCGCAGAAACCGGGACAGGGAACGGTCATGAAAAACTGTTTTTT. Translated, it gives CSAETGTGNGHEKLFF.

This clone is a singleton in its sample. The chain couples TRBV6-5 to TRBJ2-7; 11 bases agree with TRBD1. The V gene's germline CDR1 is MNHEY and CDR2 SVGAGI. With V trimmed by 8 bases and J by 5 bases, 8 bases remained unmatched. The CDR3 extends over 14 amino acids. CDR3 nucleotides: TGTGCCAGCGTTACCGGGACAGGGGGTAACGAGCAGTACTTC. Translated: CASVTGTGGNEQYF.

CDR3 coding DNA: TGCGCCAGCAGCCAGGGGCCCCCCTATGGCTACACCTTC. Amino acid sequence: CASSQGPPYGYTF. This sequence joins TRBV5-1 and TRBJ1-2; D perhaps matches TRBD1 (6 bases). CDR1 is SGHRS and CDR2 is YFSETQ in the germline V gene. V was cut by 4 bases and J by 4 bases, with 11 bases left in between. This CDR3 is built from 13 residues. Using reference TRBV5-1 and TRBJ1-2 for the parts outside the CDR3, the full variable domain is KAGVTQTPRYLIKTRGQQVTLSCSPISGHRSVSWYQQTPGQGLQFLFEYFSETQRNKGNFPGRFSGRQFSNSRSEMNVSTLELGDSALYLCASSQGPPYGYTFGSGTRLTVV.